Listed below are T cell receptor beta chains from one sample, sequenced in a study of T cell repertoires in cytomegalovirus infection. These TCRs are of unknown antigen specificity. Via MiXCR, TCRdb re-called the reads, giving one row per CDR3 protein. Among approximately 590,000 distinct CDR3 sequences listed, approximately 40% were seen once. The source was cultured PBMCs, collected from culture after CMV antigen stimulation. The source of these receptors is a human donor in good health (CMV status not recorded). Some clones in this sample may be carry-over from other donors' samples. CDR3s include the opening cysteine and the closing phenylalanine or tryptophan. Fields, in order: clone size, D gene, V gene, J gene, CDR3 protein, CDR3 DNA. The D gene is left open where the match is weak. Clone size is shown for a subset of rows, as once, few, many or a class of expanded clone.

size: -
D: -
V: TRBV7-8
J: TRBJ1-5
CDR3: CASIAAGSNQPQHF
DNA: TGTGCCAGCATCGCCGCCGGGAGCAATCAGCCCCAGCATTTT

size: -
D: -
V: TRBV5-1
J: TRBJ1-5
CDR3: CAQGGGHQPQHF
DNA: TGCGCACAAGGAGGGGGGCATCAGCCCCAGCATTTT

size: -
D: -
V: TRBV7-8
J: TRBJ2-3
CDR3: CASSNRGLGGADTQYF
DNA: TGTGCCAGCAGCAATAGGGGGCTTGGGGGGGCAGATACGCAGTATTTT

size: -
D: TRBD2
V: TRBV7-2
J: TRBJ2-7
CDR3: CASTPPAGGPYEQYF
DNA: TGTGCCAGCACCCCCCCTGCGGGAGGGCCATACGAGCAGTACTTC

size: -
D: -
V: TRBV4-1
J: TRBJ1-5
CDR3: CASSQVMKGRNQPQHF
DNA: TGCGCCAGCAGCCAAGTGATGAAGGGGCGCAATCAGCCCCAGCATTTT

size: -
D: -
V: TRBV5-6
J: TRBJ2-5
CDR3: CASSFGPYGETQYF
DNA: TGTGCCAGCAGCTTCGGGCCCTATGGAGAGACCCAGTACTTC

size: once
D: -
V: TRBV6-6
J: TRBJ2-4
CDR3: CASSDPPQDIQYF
DNA: TGTGCCAGCAGTGACCCCCCCCAGGACATTCAGTACTTC

size: -
D: TRBD2
V: TRBV7-6
J: TRBJ2-5
CDR3: CASTPPGLAGGRGETQYF
DNA: TGTGCCAGCACCCCCCCGGGACTAGCGGGGGGTAGGGGAGAGACCCAGTACTTC

size: few
D: TRBD2
V: TRBV12-3/TRBV12-4
J: TRBJ2-1
CDR3: CAIGLAETYNEQFF
DNA: TGTGCCATAGGGCTAGCGGAAACCTACAATGAGCAGTTCTTC

size: -
D: TRBD2
V: TRBV20-1
J: TRBJ2-1
CDR3: CSARALSGGRNEQFF
DNA: TGCAGTGCTAGAGCACTCAGCGGGGGCAGGAACGAGCAGTTCTTC

size: once
D: -
V: TRBV12-3/TRBV12-4
J: TRBJ2-3
CDR3: CASRSRGDTQYF
DNA: TGTGCCAGCAGATCTCGGGGGGATACGCAGTATTTT

size: -
D: TRBD1
V: TRBV18
J: TRBJ1-1
CDR3: CASLDRGVSEAFF
DNA: TGTGCCAGCTTGGACAGGGGGGTCTCTGAAGCTTTCTTT

size: -
D: -
V: TRBV7-6
J: TRBJ2-7
CDR3: CASSLEVHSYEQYF
DNA: TGTGCCAGCAGCTTAGAGGTCCACTCCTACGAGCAGTACTTC

size: -
D: -
V: TRBV24-1
J: TRBJ1-5
CDR3: CATSDREDRQPQHF
DNA: TGTGCCACCAGTGACAGGGAGGACCGGCAGCCCCAGCATTTT

size: -
D: -
V: TRBV7-2
J: TRBJ1-5
CDR3: CASSFAGYSNQPQHF
DNA: TGTGCCAGCAGCTTTGCAGGTTATAGCAATCAGCCCCAGCATTTT

size: many
D: -
V: TRBV7-2
J: TRBJ2-5
CDR3: CASSLILTNQETQYF
DNA: TGTGCCAGCAGCTTAATCCTGACAAATCAAGAGACCCAGTACTTC

size: few
D: -
V: TRBV6-2/TRBV6-3
J: TRBJ2-1
CDR3: CASSGRGPYEGEQFF
DNA: TGTGCCAGCAGTGGTCGGGGGCCCTACGAGGGTGAGCAGTTCTTC

size: -
D: -
V: TRBV6-5
J: TRBJ2-1
CDR3: CASATASRLYNEQFF
DNA: TGTGCCAGCGCAACGGCTAGCCGTTTATACAATGAGCAGTTCTTC

size: -
D: -
V: TRBV24-1
J: TRBJ2-3
CDR3: CATSDGAVDTQYF
DNA: TGTGCCACCAGTGACGGGGCGGTAGATACGCAGTATTTT

size: many
D: -
V: TRBV7-2
J: TRBJ1-3
CDR3: CASSLGFGGLSGNTIYF
DNA: TGTGCCAGCAGCTTAGGTTTCGGGGGCCTCTCTGGAAACACCATATATTTT

size: once
D: -
V: TRBV28
J: TRBJ2-7
CDR3: CASSVPGLLYEQYF
DNA: TGTGCCAGCAGTGTCCCCGGCCTTCTCTACGAGCAGTACTTC

size: few
D: -
V: TRBV20-1
J: TRBJ2-1
CDR3: CSARETGAPYNEQFF
DNA: TGCAGTGCTAGAGAAACCGGGGCCCCCTACAATGAGCAGTTCTTC

size: -
D: TRBD1
V: TRBV7-2
J: TRBJ2-7
CDR3: CASSLAWTGGAYEQYF
DNA: TGTGCCAGCAGCTTAGCGTGGACAGGGGGCGCCTACGAGCAGTACTTC

size: -
D: -
V: TRBV10-2
J: TRBJ2-7
CDR3: CASSGGLSSYEQYF
DNA: TGCGCCAGCAGTGGTGGCCTCAGCTCCTACGAGCAGTACTTC

size: few
D: TRBD1
V: TRBV7-9
J: TRBJ2-7
CDR3: CASSTLTGTGAYEQYF
DNA: TGTGCCAGCAGCACACTAACCGGGACAGGGGCCTACGAGCAGTACTTC

size: few
D: -
V: TRBV9
J: TRBJ2-7
CDR3: CASSVGGSPYEQYF
DNA: TGTGCCAGCAGCGTAGGTGGTTCCCCCTACGAGCAGTACTTC

size: -
D: TRBD1
V: TRBV6-5
J: TRBJ2-1
CDR3: CASSFTGAGGEQFF
DNA: TGTGCCAGCAGTTTCACAGGGGCAGGGGGTGAGCAGTTCTTC

size: -
D: -
V: TRBV2
J: TRBJ1-6
CDR3: CASSAGRGFTLHF
DNA: TGTGCCAGCAGTGCCGGGAGGGGTTTTACCCTCCACTTT

size: few
D: TRBD1
V: TRBV12-3/TRBV12-4
J: TRBJ1-6
CDR3: CASKTGDSPLHF
DNA: TGTGCCAGCAAGACAGGGGATTCACCCCTCCACTTT

size: -
D: TRBD2
V: TRBV19
J: TRBJ2-1
CDR3: CASSISSGTGNEQFF
DNA: TGTGCCAGTAGTATATCCAGCGGGACGGGAAATGAGCAGTTCTTC

size: -
D: -
V: TRBV15
J: TRBJ2-2
CDR3: CATSRALAGELFF
DNA: TGTGCCACCAGCAGAGCCCTCGCCGGGGAGCTGTTTTTT

size: -
D: -
V: TRBV7-6
J: TRBJ1-2
CDR3: CASSLRQVPGYTF
DNA: TGTGCCAGCAGCTTACGACAGGTGCCTGGCTACACCTTC

size: -
D: -
V: TRBV3-1
J: TRBJ1-2
CDR3: CASSLGSLYGYTF
DNA: TGTGCCAGCAGCCTCGGAAGCCTCTATGGCTACACCTTC

size: once
D: -
V: TRBV28
J: TRBJ1-3
CDR3: CASSPPYGSSGNTIYF
DNA: TGTGCCAGCAGTCCCCCGTACGGGAGCTCTGGAAACACCATATATTTT

size: -
D: TRBD1
V: TRBV6-2/TRBV6-3
J: TRBJ2-7
CDR3: CASSYSQPRGLYEQYF
DNA: TGTGCCAGCAGTTACTCGCAGCCTAGGGGGCTGTACGAGCAGTACTTC

size: -
D: -
V: TRBV7-9
J: TRBJ2-2
CDR3: CASSPGWGANTGELFF
DNA: TGTGCCAGCAGCCCCGGGTGGGGGGCGAACACCGGGGAGCTGTTTTTT

size: few
D: -
V: TRBV28
J: TRBJ1-4
CDR3: CASSFRGGSNEKLFF
DNA: TGTGCCAGCAGTTTTCGTGGCGGTTCTAATGAAAAACTGTTTTTT

size: few
D: TRBD1
V: TRBV12-3/TRBV12-4
J: TRBJ2-3
CDR3: CASSPGTGWADTQYF
DNA: TGTGCCAGCAGCCCCGGGACAGGGTGGGCAGATACGCAGTATTTT

size: -
D: TRBD2
V: TRBV7-6
J: TRBJ2-1
CDR3: CASSEDIAGVPPPNEQFF
DNA: TGTGCCAGCAGCGAGGATATAGCGGGGGTTCCCCCCCCCAATGAGCAGTTCTTC

size: few
D: TRBD1
V: TRBV7-6
J: TRBJ2-1
CDR3: CASSTRQGHNEQFF
DNA: TGTGCCAGCAGCACTAGACAGGGCCACAATGAGCAGTTCTTC

size: -
D: -
V: TRBV7-2
J: TRBJ2-7
CDR3: CASSLRVEGNYEQYF
DNA: TGTGCCAGCAGCTTAAGGGTCGAGGGGAACTACGAGCAGTACTTC

size: many
D: TRBD2
V: TRBV7-2
J: TRBJ2-7
CDR3: CASSTVREALEQYF
DNA: TGTGCCAGCAGCACTGTACGGGAGGCACTCGAGCAGTACTTC

size: once
D: -
V: TRBV6-6
J: TRBJ1-4
CDR3: CASSFDSNLGVLFF
DNA: TGTGCCAGCAGTTTCGACAGTAATCTTGGGGTACTGTTTTTT

size: -
D: -
V: TRBV7-2
J: TRBJ2-1
CDR3: CASRPGPYNEQFF
DNA: TGTGCCAGCAGGCCCGGGCCGTACAATGAGCAGTTCTTC

size: once
D: TRBD1
V: TRBV20-1
J: TRBJ1-6
CDR3: CSEGTGDSPLHF
DNA: TGCAGTGAGGGGACAGGGGATTCACCCCTCCACTTT